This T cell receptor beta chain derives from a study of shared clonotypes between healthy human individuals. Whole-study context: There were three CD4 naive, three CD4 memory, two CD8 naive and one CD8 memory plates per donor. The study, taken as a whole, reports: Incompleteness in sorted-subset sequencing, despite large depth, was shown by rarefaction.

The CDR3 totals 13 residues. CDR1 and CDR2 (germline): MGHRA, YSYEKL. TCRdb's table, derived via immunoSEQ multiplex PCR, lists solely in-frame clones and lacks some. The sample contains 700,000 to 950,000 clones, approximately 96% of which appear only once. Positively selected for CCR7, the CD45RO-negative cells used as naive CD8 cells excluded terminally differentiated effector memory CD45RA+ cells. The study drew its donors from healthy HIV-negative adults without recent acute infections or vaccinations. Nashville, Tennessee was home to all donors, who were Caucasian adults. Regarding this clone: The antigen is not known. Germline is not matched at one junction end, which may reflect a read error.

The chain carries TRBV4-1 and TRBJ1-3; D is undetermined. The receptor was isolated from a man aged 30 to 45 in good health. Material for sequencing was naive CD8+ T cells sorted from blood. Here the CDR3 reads CASSQVEGITIYF. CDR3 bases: TGCGCCAGCAGCCAAGTGGAAGGAATCACCATATATTTT.